This T cell receptor beta chain was obtained from a study of cytomegalovirus exposure and HLA in healthy donors. Points from the study as a whole: Many donors carried some public TCRs, although rarity characterized most TCR sequences. The CMV antigen specificity of a few CMV-associated chains was confirmed through in vitro analysis.

In germline, CDR1 is MNHEY, CDR2 SMNVEV (reference sequence). This CDR3 has 13 amino acids. The V and J ends lost 3 bases and 5 bases respectively, with 10 bases between them. PCR involved 60 Vbeta and 13 Jbeta primers. TCRdb's table, derived via immunoSEQ multiplex PCR, lists solely in-frame clones and lacks some. The repertoire shows tens of thousands of clones; the top ten hold around 12%. Concerning this clone itself: Its antigen remains unknown.

The donors gave bone marrow, and they were healthy. The V gene is TRBV27, the J gene TRBJ2-5, with D maybe TRBD2 (7 bases). Sequencing was done on a sample of PBMCs. The sequence was obtained from a man between 18 and 29 years old in good health and CMV-seropositive. In nucleotides, the CDR3 is TGTGCCAGCAGTTTTAGGGGGGGGGAGACCCAGTACTTC. It is translated as CASSFRGGETQYF.